Shown below are 31 T cell receptor beta chains from a single sample sequenced in a study of a mutant IDH1 vaccine in newly diagnosed glioma. Their antigens are not known. Time point specified: week 11, during vaccination. Each dose of the vaccine consisted of 300 ug of mutant IDH1 20-mer peptide, with topical imiquimod. Libraries were prepared by immunoSEQ multiplex PCR; TCRdb keeps only in-frame clonotypes and omits some of them. The sample has about 64,000 clones, approximately 84% seen once; the top ten hold approximately 9%. The starting material was PBMCs, obtained from a glioma patient whose treatment included an IDH1 peptide vaccine. These receptors all come from a woman in her fifties or sixties with glioma.

The rearrangement uses TRBV10-2 and TRBJ1-5, with D unresolved. Trimming removed 3 bases from V and 1 base from J, with 7 bases in between. The CDR3 loop spans 14 amino acids. CDR1 and CDR2 from the germline V gene are WSHSY and SAAADI. The CDR3, as DNA: TGCGCCAGCAGTGACGGGCAGAGCAATCAGCCCCAGCATTTT. Translating it yields CASSDGQSNQPQHF.

J is TRBJ2-5 and V is TRBV5-1; 8 positions agree with TRBD2. V was pared by 4 bases and J by 0 bases, with 5 bases of the junction left unmatched. Germline CDR1 reads SGHRS; CDR2 reads YFSETQ. The CDR3 consists of 15 residues. The CDR3, as DNA: TGCGCCAGCAGCCCGGGGGGGCCAGACCAAGAGACCCAGTACTTC. This translates into CASSPGGPDQETQYF.

Comment on this clone: Germline is not matched at one junction end, which may reflect a read error. The V and J genes are TRBV7-8 and TRBJ2-3; TRBD2 matches at 9 bases. This CDR3 contains 16 residues. Per the germline V gene, CDR1 is SGHVS and CDR2 is FQNEAQ. This chain's CDR3 is CASSLAWSGGTDTQYF. The CDR3, as DNA: TGTGCCAGCAGCCTAGCGTGGAGCGGGGGGACAGATACGCAGTATTTT. Full variable domain (remainder filled in from reference TRBV7-8 and TRBJ2-3): GAGVSQSPRYKVAKRGQDVALRCDPISGHVSLFWYQQALGQGPEFLTYFQNEAQLDKSGLPSDRFFAERPEGSVSTLKIQRTQQEDSAVYLCASSLAWSGGTDTQYFGPGTRLTVL.

The chain uses TRBV7-2 and TRBJ2-4; the D gene is possibly TRBD2 (7 bases). The CDR3 sequence is 16 residues long. Germline CDR1 is SGHTA and CDR2 is FQGNSA. V lost 5 bases, J lost 6 bases, and 20 bases lay in between. The CDR3 DNA reads TGTGCCAGCAGCCTCCTCTCTAGGGGGGGGTCAAACATTCAGTACTTC. Residues: CASSLLSRGGSNIQYF.

V and J are TRBV5-4 and TRBJ2-6; D remains unclear. The length of the CDR3 is 15 residues. V was shortened by 3 bases and J by 3 bases, with 10 bases between the two germline ends. Germline CDR1 and CDR2: SGHNT and YYREEE (reference sequence). In nucleotides, the CDR3 is TGTGCCAGCAGCTCGCAGATGGGTGGGGCCAACGTCCTGACTTTC. Protein product: CASSSQMGGANVLTF.

The table lists this clone with a count of one. The J gene is TRBJ2-7, the V gene TRBV19; D might be TRBD2 (6 bases). With 10 bases removed from V and 0 bases from J, the gap between germline ends came to 10 bases. Per the germline V gene, CDR1 is LNHDA and CDR2 is SQIVND (reference sequence). CDR3 length equals 12 residues. The CDR3 region is CATLGGSYEQYF. In nucleotides, the CDR3 is TGTGCCACCTTGGGGGGCTCCTACGAGCAGTACTTC.

This clone was seen a single time. The gene calls are TRBV6-6 and TRBJ2-3, with D tentatively TRBD2 (6 bases). The germline V gene has CDR1 MNHNY and CDR2 SVGAGI (reference sequence). Trimming left V 7 bases short and J 6 bases short, with 11 bases between. The length of the CDR3 is 12 residues. For the CDR3, the DNA is TGTGCCAGCAACCAGGGAGGTGATACGCAGTATTTT. Translated, it gives CASNQGGDTQYF.

CDR3 region: CASSPIGDSTYEQYF. The CDR3 DNA sequence: TGTGCCAGCAGTCCCATAGGGGACAGTACCTACGAGCAGTACTTC. The rearrangement uses TRBV6-1 and TRBJ2-7; 7 bases are a match to TRBD1. CDR3 length: 15 amino acids. The germline V gene encodes CDR1 MNHNS and CDR2 SASEGT. V dropped 5 bases and J dropped 2; count of bases not matched to a gene: 9.

The chain links TRBV5-1 to TRBJ1-1; the D is unclear. Trimming pared 4 bases from V and 1 base from J, leaving 11 bases between. Germline assignment: CDR1 SGHRS and CDR2 YFSETQ. The CDR3 runs to 14 residues. The CDR3 DNA sequence: TGCGCCAGCAGCGGCGGACGGGGGAACACTGAAGCTTTCTTT. The encoded protein is CASSGGRGNTEAFF.

In this sample, this clone turned up once. The chain is built from TRBV29-1 and TRBJ2-5, with 10 nucleotides matching TRBD2. V lost 5 bases to trimming and J lost 5 bases; unmatched junction nucleotides: 2. Germline V gene lookup returns CDR1 SQVTM and CDR2 ANQGSEA. The CDR3 spans 12 residues. The CDR3 loop is CSVSGGEETQYF. CDR3 coding DNA: TGCAGCGTTAGCGGGGGGGAGGAGACCCAGTACTTC.

V and J are TRBV4-1 and TRBJ2-3, with 13 nucleotides matching TRBD2. This CDR3 has 18 amino acids. Germline loops: CDR1 MGHRA, CDR2 YSYEKL. Trimming at V came to 0 bases and at J to 2 bases, leaving 5 bases not matched to a gene. The CDR3 reads CASSQDRGLAGNTDTQYF. The CDR3 region has the DNA TGCGCCAGCAGCCAAGATAGGGGACTAGCGGGAAACACAGATACGCAGTATTTT.

V gene TRBV19 combines with J gene TRBJ1-3; TRBD1 is a possible D gene (6 bases). Germline V gene lookup returns CDR1 LNHDA and CDR2 SQIVND (reference sequence). CDR3 length equals 16 residues. Trimming took off 1 base at V and 4 bases at J, with 14 bases between the two ends. The DNA for the CDR3 is TGTGCCAGTAGTATAGTGAGGGGGAATTCCGGAAACACCATATATTTT. The encoded protein is CASSIVRGNSGNTIYF.

This clone was observed a handful of times. The J gene is TRBJ2-3, the V gene TRBV18; D unresolved. This CDR3 contains 12 residues. Germline CDR1 and CDR2: KGHSH and LQKENI. Deletions cut 2 bases from V and 5 bases from J, with 5 bases between. The CDR3 sequence: CASSPVGDTQYF. The CDR3 bases are TGTGCCAGCTCACCAGTAGGAGATACGCAGTATTTT.

In DNA, the CDR3 is TGTGCCAGTAGTATTGGAGAGGCGGTGATTGAACGGAACACCATATATTTT. Translated: CASSIGEAVIERNTIYF. The chain employs TRBV19 and TRBJ1-3, with no clear D. CDR3 length equals 17 residues. Germline loops: CDR1 LNHDA, CDR2 SQIVND (reference sequence). V dropped 3 bases and J dropped 7 bases, with 22 bases sitting between them.

The J gene is TRBJ1-6, the V gene TRBV5-1, with TRBD1 matching over 7 bases. This CDR3 spans 14 amino acids. The ends lost 0 bases at V and 12 bases at J; junction bases unmatched: 6. CDR1 is SGHRS, CDR2 YFSETQ, per germline. In nucleotides, the CDR3 is TGCGCCAGCAGCTTGGGACAGGGCTACGAACCCCTCCACTTT. It yields the protein CASSLGQGYEPLHF.

The chain joins TRBV28 to TRBJ1-1; 8 nucleotides match TRBD1. V was pared by 6 bases and J by 9 bases, with 9 bases of the junction left unmatched. CDR1 MDHEN and CDR2 SYDVKM come from the germline V gene. The CDR3 covers 13 residues. Here the CDR3 DNA reads TGTGCCAGCAGCCTTGACAGGGGCCGAAAAGCTTTCTTT. It translates to CASSLDRGRKAFF.

The chain couples TRBV12-5 to TRBJ1-5, with D uncertain. This CDR3 contains 12 residues. CDR1 is LGHNT, CDR2 FRNRAP, per germline. Deletions cut 5 bases from V and 5 bases from J, with 7 bases between. The CDR3: CASGLNDQPQHF. The CDR3 DNA reads as TGTGCTAGTGGTCTGAACGATCAGCCCCAGCATTTT.

A single count supports this clone. The chain joins TRBV5-1 to TRBJ1-2, with D possibly TRBD1 on 5 matching bases. The CDR3 is made up of 16 amino acids. Germline loops: CDR1 SGHRS, CDR2 YFSETQ. Trimming shortened V by 0 bases and J by 0 bases, and 12 bases separated the two germline ends. The CDR3 here is CASSLEGTLPNYGYTF. CDR3 in DNA: TGCGCCAGCAGCTTGGAAGGGACGTTACCTAACTATGGCTACACCTTC.

This clone has only one observation. This sequence joins TRBV9 and TRBJ1-4; the match to TRBD1 covers 7 bases. V lost 2 bases to trimming and J lost 0 bases; unmatched junction nucleotides: 1. The CDR3 length is 15 residues. Germline CDR1 is SGDLS and CDR2 is YYNGEE. The CDR3 region is CASSVQGATNEKLFF. CDR3 DNA sequence: TGTGCCAGCAGCGTCCAGGGGGCAACTAATGAAAAACTGTTTTTT.

The rearrangement links TRBV2 to TRBJ1-2, with no clear D. CDR1 and CDR2 (germline): SNHLY, FYNNEI. Deletions cut 2 bases from V and 4 bases from J, with 11 bases between. The CDR3 consists of 14 residues. CDR3 protein: CASSEHEGGYGYTF. The CDR3 DNA is TGTGCCAGCAGTGAACACGAAGGCGGCTATGGCTACACCTTC.

CDR3 bases: TGTGCCAGTAGTATTCCCAGGCCGAACACCGGGGAGCTGTTTTTT. Amino acids: CASSIPRPNTGELFF. The V and J genes are TRBV19 and TRBJ2-2; D is unresolved. The ends were cut back, 3 bases at V and 0 bases at J, with 8 bases in the middle. Per germline, CDR1 LNHDA and CDR2 SQIVND (reference sequence). CDR3 length: 15 residues. The complete variable domain, with remaining parts taken from reference TRBV19 and TRBJ2-2, reads DGGITQSPKYLFRKEGQNVTLSCEQNLNHDAMYWYRQDPGQGLRLIYYSQIVNDFQKGDIAEGYSVSREKKESFPLTVTSAQKNPTAFYLCASSIPRPNTGELFFGEGSRLTVL.

This clone was found once. The rearrangement uses TRBV6-1 and TRBJ1-2; tentatively, D is TRBD1 (5 bases). The CDR3 totals 12 residues. Germline CDR1 and CDR2: MNHNS and SASEGT. V was trimmed by 10 bases and J by 8 bases, leaving 17 bases between them. For the CDR3, the DNA is TGTGCCACTGGGGCGGCGGGGAGCGGCTACACCTTC. It specifies CATGAAGSGYTF.

The chain links TRBV4-1 to TRBJ2-1; D is uncertain. Per germline, CDR1 MGHRA and CDR2 YSYEKL. The CDR3 spans 13 residues. V lost 4 bases to trimming and J lost 6 bases, with 10 bases between them. CDR3 sequence reads: CASSLDNFNEQFF. The CDR3 DNA reads as TGCGCCAGCAGCCTCGACAACTTCAATGAGCAGTTCTTC.

This clone was picked up one time. The rearrangement links TRBV6-6 to TRBJ2-3; D is ambiguous. The CDR3 is 11 amino acids. V gave up 6 bases and J gave up 4 bases, with 5 bases separating them. Germline CDR1 and CDR2: MNHNY and SVGAGI (reference sequence). The CDR3 sequence: CASRGSDTQYF. CDR3 coding DNA: TGTGCCAGCAGGGGGTCAGATACGCAGTATTTT.

V gene TRBV5-1 combines with J gene TRBJ2-7; D is uncertain. V shed 2 bases and J shed 5 bases, with 14 bases lying between them. Per germline, CDR1 SGHRS and CDR2 YFSETQ. The CDR3 is 14 amino acids. The CDR3 DNA reads TGCGCCAGCAGCTTCCAACCCCTAAGCGACGAGCAGTACTTC. It specifies CASSFQPLSDEQYF.

The chain is built from TRBV11-2 and TRBJ2-5, with D perhaps being TRBD1 or TRBD2 (5 bases each). The CDR3 is 14 amino acids. Per the germline V gene, CDR1 is SGHAT and CDR2 is FQNNGV. V lost 5 bases, J lost 2 bases, and 12 bases lay in between. In DNA form, the CDR3 reads TGTGCCAGCAGCCCCGGGGCAGTACAAGAGACCCAGTACTTC. Amino acid sequence: CASSPGAVQETQYF.

This chain uses TRBV7-9 with TRBJ2-5; no clear D. Trimming cost V 2 bases and J 4 bases, with 8 bases left between them. From germline, CDR1 is SEHNR and CDR2 FQNEAQ (reference sequence). The length of the CDR3 is 13 residues. The CDR3 sequence: CASSLSGGETQYF. The DNA for the CDR3 is TGTGCCAGCAGCTTAAGTGGCGGAGAGACCCAGTACTTC.

The chain uses TRBV19 and TRBJ1-3; 8 bases agree with TRBD1. The CDR3 loop spans 18 amino acids. With V trimmed by 5 bases and J by 5 bases, 17 bases remained unmatched. Germline V gene lookup returns CDR1 LNHDA and CDR2 SQIVND (reference sequence). CDR3 sequence: CASSHGSWQGATRNTIYF. CDR3 DNA sequence: TGTGCCAGTAGTCATGGCAGTTGGCAGGGGGCGACTAGAAACACCATATATTTT.

The genes are TRBV7-2 and TRBJ2-1, with 8 bases matching TRBD2. Trimming at V came to 5 bases and at J to 7 bases, leaving 4 bases not matched to a gene. The CDR3 has 13 residues. Per germline, CDR1 SGHTA and CDR2 FQGNSA. This chain's CDR3 is CASSKGTRNEQFF. Here the CDR3 DNA reads TGTGCCAGCAGCAAAGGGACTAGAAATGAGCAGTTCTTC.

The V gene is TRBV5-1, the J gene TRBJ1-1; D is unclear. CDR1 is SGHRS and CDR2 is YFSETQ in the germline V gene. V lost 5 bases, J lost 3 bases, and 14 bases lay in between. The CDR3 covers 14 residues. The CDR3 reads CASRGGNGDTEAFF. The CDR3 nucleotides read TGCGCCAGCAGGGGAGGGAATGGGGACACTGAAGCTTTCTTT.

The CDR3 protein is CASTSVTEAYEQYF. CDR3 coding DNA: TGTGCCAGCACCTCGGTGACAGAAGCCTACGAGCAGTACTTC. The chain joins TRBV6-5 to TRBJ2-7; D might be TRBD1 (5 bases). V was shortened by 7 bases and J by 2 bases, with 15 bases between the two germline ends. CDR1 and CDR2 from the germline V gene are MNHEY and SVGAGI. CDR3 size: 14 residues.